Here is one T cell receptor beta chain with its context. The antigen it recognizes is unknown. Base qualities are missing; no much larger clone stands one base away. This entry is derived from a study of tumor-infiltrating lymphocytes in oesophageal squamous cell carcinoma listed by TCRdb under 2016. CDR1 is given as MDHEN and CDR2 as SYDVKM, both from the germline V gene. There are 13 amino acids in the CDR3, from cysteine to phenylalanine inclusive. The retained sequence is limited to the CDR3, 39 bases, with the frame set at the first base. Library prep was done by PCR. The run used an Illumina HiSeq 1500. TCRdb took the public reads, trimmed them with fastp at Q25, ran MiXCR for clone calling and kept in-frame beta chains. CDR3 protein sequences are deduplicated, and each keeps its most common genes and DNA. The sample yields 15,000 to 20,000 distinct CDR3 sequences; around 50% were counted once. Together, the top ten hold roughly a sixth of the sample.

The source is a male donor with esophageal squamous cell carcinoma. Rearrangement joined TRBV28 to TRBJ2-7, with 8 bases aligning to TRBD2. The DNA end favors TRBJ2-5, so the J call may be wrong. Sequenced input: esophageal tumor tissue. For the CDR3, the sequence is CASSSGGWETQYF. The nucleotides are TGTGCCAGCTCCTCGGGAGGGTGGGAGACCCAGTACTTC.